These 19 T cell receptor beta chains originate from one sample sequenced in a study of blood T cell repertoires in COVID-19. This table comes from immunoSEQ multiplex PCR, and its TCRdb copy is limited to in-frame clones, with some not included. The sample includes approximately 63,000 clones, roughly 87% of them seen just once. The specimen sequenced was peripheral blood. These receptors came from an elderly man in a cohort sampled during active COVID-19.

J is TRBJ2-3 and V is TRBV10-1; 9 bases align to TRBD1. This CDR3 has 13 residues. V lost 10 bases, J lost 4 bases, and 6 bases stayed unmatched. Germline CDR1 reads WNHNN; CDR2 reads SYGVQD (reference sequence). The chain's CDR3 is CATTQGAADTQYF. CDR3 coding DNA: TGCGCCACTACACAGGGGGCCGCAGATACGCAGTATTTT.

This clone was seen only once. V usage is TRBV7-3 and J usage is TRBJ2-1, with 8 positions matching TRBD2. The CDR3 has 15 amino acids. Germline V gene lookup returns CDR1 SGHTA and CDR2 FQGTGA. V shed 5 bases and J 4 bases; nucleotides not matched to a gene: 7. This CDR3 is CASSITSGAYNEQFF. CDR3 bases: TGTGCCAGCAGCATCACTAGCGGAGCGTACAATGAGCAGTTCTTC.

V gene TRBV9 combines with J gene TRBJ2-3; D remains ambiguous. Looked up from germline, CDR1 is SGDLS and CDR2 is YYNGEE. V was clipped by 0 bases and J by 3 bases, with 11 bases between them. The CDR3 spans 15 residues. CDR3 sequence reads: CASSVGGPQTDTQYF. CDR3 sequence (DNA): TGTGCCAGCAGCGTAGGAGGCCCCCAGACAGATACGCAGTATTTT.

The chain recombines TRBV5-4 with TRBJ1-1, with 11 bases identical to TRBD1. V lost 4 bases to trimming and J lost 4 bases; unmatched junction nucleotides: 9. Per the germline V gene, CDR1 is SGHNT and CDR2 is YYREEE (reference sequence). The CDR3 consists of 16 residues. In DNA form, the CDR3 reads TGTGCCAGCAGCCGAGGACAGGGGGCGATGGGCACTGAAGCTTTCTTT. Translated, it gives CASSRGQGAMGTEAFF.

The J gene is TRBJ1-6, the V gene TRBV12-3 or TRBV12-4, with D possibly TRBD1 on 5 matching bases. The ends were cut back, 5 bases at V and 10 bases at J, with 12 bases in the middle. The length of the CDR3 is 13 residues. CDR3 protein: CASSQGRGSPLHF. Written as DNA, the CDR3 is TGTGCCAGCAGTCAGGGAAGGGGATCACCCCTCCACTTT.

J is TRBJ2-3 and V is TRBV3-1 (or the pseudogene TRBV3-2); 8 bases align to TRBD2. CDR1 and CDR2 from the germline V gene are LGHDT and YNNKEL (reference sequence). The V and J ends lost 4 bases and 4 bases, in that order; junction bases with no gene match: 7. The CDR3 runs 15 residues. This CDR3 reads CASSPRGGYADTQYF. For the CDR3, the DNA is TGTGCCAGCAGCCCCCGCGGGGGGTACGCAGATACGCAGTATTTT.

The chain uses TRBV25-1 and TRBJ1-1; 7 bases align to TRBD1. This CDR3 contains 13 residues. Germline V gives CDR1 MGHDK, CDR2 SYGVNS. Trimming cost V 9 bases and J 2 bases; bases outside gene matches: 6. CDR3 region: CASKQGENTEAFF. As DNA, the CDR3 is TGTGCCAGTAAGCAGGGGGAAAACACTGAAGCTTTCTTT.

This chain links TRBV5-1 with TRBJ1-3; 7 positions match TRBD1. CDR1 and CDR2 from the germline V gene are SGHRS and YFSETQ. J gave up 0 bases and V 4 bases, and 4 bases lay outside the gene matches. The CDR3 totals 15 residues. The CDR3 sequence is CASSTGTVSGNTIYF. CDR3 nucleotide sequence: TGCGCCAGCAGCACCGGGACAGTCTCTGGAAACACCATATATTTT. The whole variable domain, remainder taken from reference TRBV5-1 and TRBJ1-3, is KAGVTQTPRYLIKTRGQQVTLSCSPISGHRSVSWYQQTPGQGLQFLFEYFSETQRNKGNFPGRFSGRQFSNSRSEMNVSTLELGDSALYLCASSTGTVSGNTIYFGEGSWLTVV.

This chain joins TRBV28 and TRBJ1-1; D unresolved. Germline V gene sequence: CDR1 MDHEN, CDR2 SYDVKM. V lost 3 bases and J 5 bases, leaving 10 bases between the germline ends. The CDR3 spans 13 residues. The CDR3 protein is CASSLSVGTEAFF. DNA of the CDR3: TGTGCCAGCAGTTTGTCGGTCGGGACTGAAGCTTTCTTT.

At least ten counts were recorded for this clone. This CDR3 is CASSPIEGGYEQYF. CDR3 DNA: TGCGCCAGCAGCCCCATCGAAGGAGGGTACGAGCAGTACTTC. This rearrangement joins TRBV5-1 to TRBJ2-7; a possible D gene is TRBD2 (6 bases). Deletions cut 4 bases from V and 4 bases from J, with 15 bases between. Germline CDR1 reads SGHRS; CDR2 reads YFSETQ. The CDR3 is 14 amino acids.

J is TRBJ1-3 and V is TRBV5-6; D might be TRBD1 (5 bases). In germline, CDR1 is SGHDT, CDR2 YYEEEE. Trimming took off 1 base at V and 1 base at J, with 9 bases between the two ends. This CDR3 is 15 amino acids long. The CDR3 spells CASSLWGLSGNTIYF. The DNA of the CDR3 is TGTGCCAGCAGCTTGTGGGGACTATCTGGAAACACCATATATTTT.

This clone was seen more than once but under ten times. The chain has TRBV7-2 and TRBJ2-1; possibly TRBD2 for D (7 bases). CDR3 size: 15 residues. CDR1 SGHTA and CDR2 FQGNSA come from the germline V gene. V was pared by 5 bases and J by 4 bases, with 15 bases between. This CDR3 is CASSGGGAGYNEQFF. The DNA for the CDR3 is TGTGCCAGCAGCGGAGGGGGGGCAGGTTACAATGAGCAGTTCTTC.

The rearrangement joins TRBV27 to TRBJ2-3; 12 nucleotides match TRBD2. Trimming at V came to 5 bases and at J to 2 bases, leaving 8 bases not matched to a gene. The CDR3 covers 17 residues. CDR1 MNHEY and CDR2 SMNVEV come from the germline V gene (reference sequence). The chain's CDR3 is CASSPGLAGTYTDTQYF. CDR3 DNA: TGTGCCAGCAGTCCCGGACTAGCGGGAACTTACACAGATACGCAGTATTTT.

This clone was seen only once. The chain couples TRBV10-3 to TRBJ2-7; tentatively, D is TRBD1 (6 bases). V was clipped by 6 bases and J by 7 bases, with 19 bases between them. CDR1 ENHRY and CDR2 SYGVKD come from the germline V gene. The CDR3 sequence is 14 residues long. The CDR3 loop reads CAISSGTLLQEQYF. In DNA form, the CDR3 reads TGTGCCATCAGCTCCGGGACACTACTACAAGAGCAGTACTTC.

This chain joins TRBV11-2 and TRBJ2-3, with D maybe TRBD2 (5 bases). V lost 2 bases, J lost 0 bases, and 12 bases lay in between. CDR3 size: 16 residues. The V gene's germline CDR1 is SGHAT and CDR2 FQNNGV. The CDR3 reads CASSLRGGISTDTQYF. CDR3 sequence (DNA): TGTGCCAGCAGCTTACGGGGTGGGATTAGCACAGATACGCAGTATTTT.

The CDR3 sequence is CARKLEDRGSGYTF. The CDR3 region has the DNA TGTGCCAGAAAGTTGGAGGACAGGGGTTCCGGCTACACCTTC. The chain is built from TRBV21-1 and TRBJ1-2; TRBD1 was called by the table and not checked on the DNA. TRBV21-1 is flagged as a pseudogene. CDR3 length equals 14 residues.

The chain recombines TRBV3-1 (or the pseudogene TRBV3-2) with TRBJ2-7; 9 bases fit TRBD2. The J segment lost 8 bases and the V segment lost 3 bases, leaving 8 bases of the junction unmatched. The CDR3 is made up of 14 amino acids. Germline values: CDR1 LGHDT, CDR2 YNNKEL (reference sequence). The DNA of the CDR3 is TGTGCCAGCAGCCACATAAGTAGCGGGAGCCAGCAGTACTTC. Encoded protein: CASSHISSGSQQYF.

A few counts support this clone. V usage is TRBV30 and J usage is TRBJ1-4; possibly TRBD1 for D (5 bases). CDR3 size: 13 residues. Germline-derived CDR1 and CDR2 are GTSNPN and SVGIG (reference sequence). Trimming took off 6 bases at V and 3 bases at J, with 11 bases between the two ends. CDR3 sequence: CACRGEPNEKLFF. As DNA, the CDR3 is TGTGCCTGCCGGGGGGAACCTAATGAAAAACTGTTTTTT.

The chain combines TRBV29-1 with TRBJ2-7; no firm D call. The germline V and J ends were trimmed by 4 bases and 0 bases, with 7 bases remaining between them. The CDR3 has 12 residues. The germline CDR1 and CDR2 sequences are SQVTM and ANQGSEA. This CDR3 reads CSVAQPSYEQYF. The CDR3 region has the DNA TGCAGCGTTGCACAGCCCTCCTACGAGCAGTACTTC.